The rows below give T cell receptor beta chains drawn from one sample of a study of OX40 agonist ivuxolimab in advanced cancers. Profiled with immunoSEQ multiplex PCR; TCRdb holds only in-frame clones, not every one. The profile shows about 35,000 clones, about 92% of them singletons. Sequencing was performed on CD4+ or CD8+ T cells sorted from blood, taken in a trial of the OX40 agonist ivuxolimab. The source of these receptors is an adult with an advanced solid tumor such as melanoma, head and neck, liver or kidney cancer. Each CDR3 is given with its conserved first and last residue. Fields, in order: V gene, J gene, clone size, D gene, CDR3 protein, CDR3 DNA. D genes are given only for firm matches. Expanded clones are given a class, and other clones once, few, many or no size at all.

>TRBV5-1|TRBJ2-1|NA|NA
CASSLGGGRGHNEQFF
TGCGCCAGCAGCTTGGGGGGCGGTCGGGGACACAATGAGCAGTTCTTC
>TRBV29-1|TRBJ2-7|NA|NA
CSVGGTGSVSYEQYF
TGCAGCGTTGGTGGAACGGGATCAGTCTCCTACGAGCAGTACTTC
>TRBV4-1|TRBJ2-2|NA|NA
CASSQVWGAAGELFF
TGCGCCAGCAGCCAAGTGTGGGGCGCAGCCGGGGAGCTGTTTTTT
>TRBV28|TRBJ2-1|NA|TRBD2
CASGISGSLIDEQFF
TGTGCCAGCGGCATTAGCGGGAGCCTGATCGATGAGCAGTTCTTC
>TRBV11-2|TRBJ2-7|NA|NA
CASSLGKFSAAYEQYF
TGTGCCAGCAGCTTAGGGAAGTTTTCGGCTGCCTACGAGCAGTACTTC
>TRBV7-7|TRBJ2-1|NA|NA
CASSLRVYRTGYNEQFF
TGTGCTAGCAGCTTACGAGTCTACCGGACTGGATACAATGAGCAGTTCTTC
>TRBV4-3|TRBJ2-1|NA|NA
CASSQETLRYNEQFF
TGCGCCAGCAGCCAAGAGACTTTACGGTACAATGAGCAGTTCTTC
>TRBV30|TRBJ1-4|NA|TRBD1
CAWIGRGRRTNEKLFF
TGTGCCTGGATTGGCAGGGGGCGGCGAACTAATGAAAAACTGTTTTTT
>TRBV7-9|TRBJ1-4|NA|NA
CASSLGGEKLFF
TGTGCCAGCAGCTTAGGTGGTGAAAAACTGTTTTTT
>TRBV9|TRBJ2-3|once|NA
CASSVTGRGATDTQYF
TGTGCCAGCAGCGTAACCGGGAGAGGTGCGACAGATACGCAGTATTTT
>TRBV28|TRBJ2-7|once|TRBD2
CASSSGTNLYEQYF
TGTGCCAGCAGCAGTGGGACTAACCTCTACGAGCAGTACTTC
>TRBV5-5|TRBJ1-5|NA|NA
CASSEGNQPQHF
TGTGCCAGCAGCGAGGGGAATCAGCCCCAGCATTTT
>TRBV6-5|TRBJ2-3|NA|NA
CASSERTYTDTQYF
TGTGCCAGCAGTGAGCGGACATACACAGATACGCAGTATTTT
>TRBV6-6|TRBJ1-2|NA|NA
CASSYDGGYGYTF
TGTGCCAGCAGTTACGATGGGGGCTATGGCTACACCTTC
>TRBV29-1|TRBJ1-1|once|NA
CSVEEPKPGHGNTEAFF
TGCAGCGTTGAAGAACCGAAGCCGGGACATGGGAACACTGAAGCTTTCTTT
>TRBV19|TRBJ2-1|once|NA
CASSMDLNSYNEQFF
TGTGCCAGTAGTATGGACCTAAACTCCTACAATGAGCAGTTCTTC
>TRBV4-1|TRBJ2-4|NA|NA
CASSQDDRSKNIQYF
TGCGCCAGCAGCCAAGACGACAGGTCCAAAAACATTCAGTACTTC
>TRBV9|TRBJ2-1|NA|NA
CASSVDLREDPNEQFF
TGTGCCAGCAGCGTAGATCTGAGGGAGGATCCCAATGAGCAGTTCTTC